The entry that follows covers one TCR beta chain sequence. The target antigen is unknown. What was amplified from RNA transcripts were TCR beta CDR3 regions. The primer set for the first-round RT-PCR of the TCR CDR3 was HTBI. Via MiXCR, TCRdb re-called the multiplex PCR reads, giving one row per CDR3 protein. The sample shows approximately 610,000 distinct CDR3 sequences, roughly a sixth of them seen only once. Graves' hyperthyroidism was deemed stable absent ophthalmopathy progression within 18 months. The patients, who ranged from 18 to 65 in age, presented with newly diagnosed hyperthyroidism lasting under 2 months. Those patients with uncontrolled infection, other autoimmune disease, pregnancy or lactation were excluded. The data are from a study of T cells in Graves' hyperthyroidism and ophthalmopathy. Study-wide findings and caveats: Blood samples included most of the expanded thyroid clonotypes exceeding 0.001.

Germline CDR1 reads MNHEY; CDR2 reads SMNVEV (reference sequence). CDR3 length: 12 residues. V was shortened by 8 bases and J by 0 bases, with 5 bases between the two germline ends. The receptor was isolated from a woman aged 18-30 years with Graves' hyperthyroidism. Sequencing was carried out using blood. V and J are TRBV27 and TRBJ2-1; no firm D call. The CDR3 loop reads CASGYSYNEQFF. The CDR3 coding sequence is TGTGCCAGCGGGTACTCCTACAATGAGCAGTTCTTC.